Following are 2 T cell receptor beta chains from one sample sequenced in a study of PD-1 blockade in classical Hodgkin lymphoma. Autologous stem cell transplantation was followed by relapse in every patient, and brentuximab vedotin exposure varied. Here immunoSEQ multiplex PCR was the method, and the copy in TCRdb shows in-frame clones only, minus some. This table has approximately 100,000 clones, over 85% appearing once. The specimen was peripheral blood mononuclear cells (PBMCs), collected at baseline. The receptors stem from a human donor with classical Hodgkin lymphoma.

As DNA, the CDR3 is TGTGCCAGCAGCCCACGAGGGCGGGAGATCGGGGAGCTGTTTTTT. Amino acid sequence: CASSPRGREIGELFF. The genes are TRBV4-2 and TRBJ2-2, with 7 bases aligning to TRBD2. CDR3 length: 15 residues. Per germline, CDR1 LGHNA and CDR2 YNFKEQ. The ends lost 4 bases at V and 7 bases at J; junction bases unmatched: 9.

This clone was seen more than once but under ten times. The chain employs TRBV7-9 and TRBJ1-2, with 9 bases fitting TRBD1. V shed 3 bases, J shed 6 bases, and the junction held 5 bases outside the gene matches. Germline V gene lookup returns CDR1 SEHNR and CDR2 FQNEAQ (reference sequence). The CDR3 runs to 14 residues. CDR3 loop: CASSFSRTGDGYTF. The CDR3 region has the DNA TGTGCCAGCAGCTTTTCGAGGACAGGGGATGGCTACACCTTC.